A selection of T cell receptor beta chains follows, all from one sample in a study of T cell changes during pregnancy in multiple sclerosis. This table comes from immunoSEQ multiplex PCR, and its TCRdb copy is limited to in-frame clones, with some not included. The data contain around 100,000 clones, approximately 91% of them seen just once; the ten biggest clones take up about 3%. Here the sequenced sample was peripheral blood, taken after pregnancy. Receptors were obtained from a female donor with multiple sclerosis, enrolled in a pregnancy study. The CDR3 runs from the conserved cysteine through the conserved F or W. Fields, in order: D gene, clone size, V gene, J gene, CDR3 protein, CDR3 DNA. D genes are given only for firm matches. Clone size appears in some rows only: once, few, many, or a class for an expanded clone.

D gene: TRBD1
clone size: once
V gene: TRBV19
J gene: TRBJ1-1
CDR3 protein: CASSWGPGQGLRVRSNTEAFF
CDR3 DNA: TGTGCCAGTAGTTGGGGACCGGGACAGGGTTTGAGAGTAAGGAGTAACACTGAAGCTTTCTTT

D gene: .
clone size: .
V gene: TRBV5-6
J gene: TRBJ1-2
CDR3 protein: CASSQTPTREVDGYTF
CDR3 DNA: TGTGCCAGCAGCCAGACGCCCACCCGGGAGGTAGATGGCTACACCTTC

D gene: TRBD1
clone size: .
V gene: TRBV5-5
J gene: TRBJ1-2
CDR3 protein: CASSSGTEKLIYGYTF
CDR3 DNA: TGTGCCAGCAGCTCCGGGACAGAGAAACTTATCTATGGCTACACCTTC

D gene: .
clone size: .
V gene: TRBV13
J gene: TRBJ1-2
CDR3 protein: CASSLEGGSGYGYTF
CDR3 DNA: TGTGCCAGCAGCTTAGAAGGAGGGAGTGGCTATGGCTACACCTTC

D gene: .
clone size: .
V gene: TRBV19
J gene: TRBJ2-5
CDR3 protein: CASSIDLGQLKETQYF
CDR3 DNA: TGTGCCAGTAGTATAGATCTGGGACAATTAAAAGAGACCCAGTACTTC

D gene: .
clone size: .
V gene: TRBV19
J gene: TRBJ2-1
CDR3 protein: CASSMGYYNEQFF
CDR3 DNA: TGTGCCAGTAGTATGGGCTACTACAATGAGCAGTTCTTC

D gene: .
clone size: .
V gene: TRBV7-9
J gene: TRBJ1-5
CDR3 protein: CASSSTGKGHQPQHF
CDR3 DNA: TGTGCCAGCAGCTCCACAGGGAAAGGGCATCAGCCCCAGCATTTT

D gene: .
clone size: .
V gene: TRBV2
J gene: TRBJ1-2
CDR3 protein: CASSETGSYGYTF
CDR3 DNA: TGTGCCAGCAGTGAGACAGGATCCTATGGCTACACCTTC

D gene: TRBD2
clone size: .
V gene: TRBV9
J gene: TRBJ2-7
CDR3 protein: CASSGRLAGEQYF
CDR3 DNA: TGTGCCAGCAGCGGAAGACTAGCGGGCGAGCAGTACTTC

D gene: .
clone size: .
V gene: TRBV5-1
J gene: TRBJ2-5
CDR3 protein: CASSLQGSQETQYF
CDR3 DNA: TGCGCCAGCAGCTTGCAGGGGTCCCAAGAGACCCAGTACTTC

D gene: .
clone size: .
V gene: TRBV6-1
J gene: TRBJ2-4
CDR3 protein: CASSELQGNIQYF
CDR3 DNA: TGTGCCAGCAGTGAACTCCAGGGAAACATTCAGTACTTC

D gene: .
clone size: .
V gene: TRBV5-1
J gene: TRBJ1-1
CDR3 protein: CASSLEVSAEAFF
CDR3 DNA: TGCGCCAGCAGCTTGGAAGTGTCGGCTGAAGCTTTCTTT

D gene: .
clone size: .
V gene: TRBV5-1
J gene: TRBJ1-2
CDR3 protein: CASSFTGVGGYTF
CDR3 DNA: TGCGCCAGCAGCTTTACAGGAGTTGGAGGCTACACCTTC

D gene: .
clone size: once
V gene: TRBV11-2
J gene: TRBJ1-6
CDR3 protein: CASSRGPGSSYNSPLHF
CDR3 DNA: TGTGCCAGCAGCCGAGGACCGGGGAGCTCCTATAATTCACCCCTCCACTTT

D gene: TRBD1
clone size: .
V gene: TRBV6-6
J gene: TRBJ2-2
CDR3 protein: CASSLRQGRLGELFF
CDR3 DNA: TGTGCCAGCAGCCTAAGACAGGGGAGGCTAGGGGAGCTGTTTTTT

D gene: .
clone size: .
V gene: TRBV7-8
J gene: TRBJ1-5
CDR3 protein: CASSPSYSNQPQHF
CDR3 DNA: TGTGCCAGCAGCCCCTCGTATAGCAATCAGCCCCAGCATTTT

D gene: TRBD1
clone size: .
V gene: TRBV7-9
J gene: TRBJ1-2
CDR3 protein: CASSSWTGAPFGGYTF
CDR3 DNA: TGTGCCAGCAGCTCATGGACAGGGGCGCCCTTTGGCGGCTACACCTTC